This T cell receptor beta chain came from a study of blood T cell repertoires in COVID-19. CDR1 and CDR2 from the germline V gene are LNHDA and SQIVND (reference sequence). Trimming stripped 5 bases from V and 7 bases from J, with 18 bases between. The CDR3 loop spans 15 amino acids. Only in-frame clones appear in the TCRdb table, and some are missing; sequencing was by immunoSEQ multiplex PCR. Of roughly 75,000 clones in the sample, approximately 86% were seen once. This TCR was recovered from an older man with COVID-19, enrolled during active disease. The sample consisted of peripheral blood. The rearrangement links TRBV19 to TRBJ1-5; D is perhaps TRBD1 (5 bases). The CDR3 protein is CASSPALFQGQPQHF. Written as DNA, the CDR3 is TGTGCCAGTAGTCCAGCCCTATTTCAGGGCCAGCCCCAGCATTTT.